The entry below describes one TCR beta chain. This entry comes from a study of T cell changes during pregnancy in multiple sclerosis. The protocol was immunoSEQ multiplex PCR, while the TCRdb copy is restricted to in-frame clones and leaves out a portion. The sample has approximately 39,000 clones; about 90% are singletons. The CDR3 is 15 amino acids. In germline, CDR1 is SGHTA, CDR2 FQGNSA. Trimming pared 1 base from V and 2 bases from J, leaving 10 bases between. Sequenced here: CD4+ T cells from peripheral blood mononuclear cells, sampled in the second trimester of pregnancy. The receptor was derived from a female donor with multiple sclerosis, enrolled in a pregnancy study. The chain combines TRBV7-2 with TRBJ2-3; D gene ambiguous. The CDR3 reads CASSLERTYTDTQYF. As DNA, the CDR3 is TGTGCCAGCAGCTTAGAACGCACTTACACAGATACGCAGTATTTT.